This TCR beta chain originates from a study of T cells after yellow fever vaccination. In TCRdb, the 5' RACE reads were re-called with MiXCR into one record per CDR3 protein. Among 320,000 or so distinct CDR3 sequences listed, roughly 7.5% were seen once. CDR3 length equals 14 residues. Germline CDR1 reads LGHNA; CDR2 reads YSLEER. Trimming shortened V by 0 bases and J by 8 bases, and 13 bases separated the two germline ends. The specimen was PBMCs, collected roughly 46 days after the first yellow fever vaccination. The receptor was derived from a man younger than 30 who received the YFV17D yellow fever vaccine. The chain has TRBV4-3 and TRBJ1-2; D is perhaps TRBD1 (5 bases). CDR3: CASSQEIAGPGYTF. CDR3 coding DNA: TGCGCCAGCAGCCAAGAAATTGCGGGACCCGGCTACACCTTC.